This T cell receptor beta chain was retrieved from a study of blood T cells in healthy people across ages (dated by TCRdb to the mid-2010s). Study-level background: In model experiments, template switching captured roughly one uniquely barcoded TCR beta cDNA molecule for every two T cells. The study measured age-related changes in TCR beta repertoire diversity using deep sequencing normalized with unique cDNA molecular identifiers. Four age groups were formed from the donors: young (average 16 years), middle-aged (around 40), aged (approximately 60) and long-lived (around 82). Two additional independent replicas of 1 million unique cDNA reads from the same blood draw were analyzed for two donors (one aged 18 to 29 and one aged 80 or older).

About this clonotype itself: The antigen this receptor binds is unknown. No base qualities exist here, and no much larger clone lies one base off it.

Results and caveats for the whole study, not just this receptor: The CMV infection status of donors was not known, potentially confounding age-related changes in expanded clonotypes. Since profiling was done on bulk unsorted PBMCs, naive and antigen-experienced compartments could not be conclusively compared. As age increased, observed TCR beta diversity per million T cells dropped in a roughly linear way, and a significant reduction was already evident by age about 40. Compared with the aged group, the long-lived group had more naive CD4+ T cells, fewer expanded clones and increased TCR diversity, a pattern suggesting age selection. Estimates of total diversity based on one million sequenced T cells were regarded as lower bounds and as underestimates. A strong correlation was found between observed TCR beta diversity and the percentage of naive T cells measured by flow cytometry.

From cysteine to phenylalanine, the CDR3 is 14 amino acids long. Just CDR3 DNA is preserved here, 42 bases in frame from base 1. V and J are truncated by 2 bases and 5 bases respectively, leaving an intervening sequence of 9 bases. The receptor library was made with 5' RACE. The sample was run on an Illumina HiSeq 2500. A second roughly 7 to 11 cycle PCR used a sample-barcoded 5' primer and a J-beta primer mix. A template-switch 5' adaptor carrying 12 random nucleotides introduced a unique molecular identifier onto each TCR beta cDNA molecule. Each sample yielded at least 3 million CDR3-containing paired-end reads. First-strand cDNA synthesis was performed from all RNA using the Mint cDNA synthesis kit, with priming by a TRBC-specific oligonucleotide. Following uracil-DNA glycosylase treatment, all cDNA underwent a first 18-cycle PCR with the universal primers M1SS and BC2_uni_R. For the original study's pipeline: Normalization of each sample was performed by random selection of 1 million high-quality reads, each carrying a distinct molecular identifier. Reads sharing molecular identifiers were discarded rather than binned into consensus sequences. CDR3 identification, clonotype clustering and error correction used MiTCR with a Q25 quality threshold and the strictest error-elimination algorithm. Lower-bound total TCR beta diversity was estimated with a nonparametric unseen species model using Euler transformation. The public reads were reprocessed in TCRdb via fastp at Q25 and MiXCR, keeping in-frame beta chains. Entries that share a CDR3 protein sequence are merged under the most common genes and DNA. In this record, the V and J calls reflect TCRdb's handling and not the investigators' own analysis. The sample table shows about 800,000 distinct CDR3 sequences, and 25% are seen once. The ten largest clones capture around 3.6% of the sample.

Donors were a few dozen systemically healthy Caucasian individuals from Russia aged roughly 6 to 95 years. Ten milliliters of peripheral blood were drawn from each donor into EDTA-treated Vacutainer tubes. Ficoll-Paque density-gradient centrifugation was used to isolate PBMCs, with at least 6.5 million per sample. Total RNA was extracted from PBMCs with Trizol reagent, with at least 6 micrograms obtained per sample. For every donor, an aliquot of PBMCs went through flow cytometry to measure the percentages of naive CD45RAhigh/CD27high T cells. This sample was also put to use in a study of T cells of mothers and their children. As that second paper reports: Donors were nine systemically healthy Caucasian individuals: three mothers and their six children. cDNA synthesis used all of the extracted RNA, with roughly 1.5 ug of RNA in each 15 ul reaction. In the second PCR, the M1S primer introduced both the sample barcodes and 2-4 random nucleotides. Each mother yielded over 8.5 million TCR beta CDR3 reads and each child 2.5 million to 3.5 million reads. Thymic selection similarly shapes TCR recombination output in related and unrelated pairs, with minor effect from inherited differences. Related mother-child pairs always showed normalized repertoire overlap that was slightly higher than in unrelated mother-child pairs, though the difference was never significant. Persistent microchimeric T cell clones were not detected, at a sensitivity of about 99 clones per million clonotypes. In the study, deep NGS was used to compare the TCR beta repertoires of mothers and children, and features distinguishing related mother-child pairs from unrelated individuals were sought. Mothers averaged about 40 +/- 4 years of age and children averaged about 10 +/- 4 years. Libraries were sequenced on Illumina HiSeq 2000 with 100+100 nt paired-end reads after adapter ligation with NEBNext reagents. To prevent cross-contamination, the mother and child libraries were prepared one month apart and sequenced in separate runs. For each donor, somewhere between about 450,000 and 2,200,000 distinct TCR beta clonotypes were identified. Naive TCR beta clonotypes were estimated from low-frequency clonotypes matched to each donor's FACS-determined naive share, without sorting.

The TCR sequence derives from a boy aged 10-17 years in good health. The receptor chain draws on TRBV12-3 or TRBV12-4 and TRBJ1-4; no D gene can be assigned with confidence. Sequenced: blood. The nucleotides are TGTGCCAGCAGTTTAAGGCGGCCCAATGAAAAACTGTTTTTT. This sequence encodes CASSLRRPNEKLFF.